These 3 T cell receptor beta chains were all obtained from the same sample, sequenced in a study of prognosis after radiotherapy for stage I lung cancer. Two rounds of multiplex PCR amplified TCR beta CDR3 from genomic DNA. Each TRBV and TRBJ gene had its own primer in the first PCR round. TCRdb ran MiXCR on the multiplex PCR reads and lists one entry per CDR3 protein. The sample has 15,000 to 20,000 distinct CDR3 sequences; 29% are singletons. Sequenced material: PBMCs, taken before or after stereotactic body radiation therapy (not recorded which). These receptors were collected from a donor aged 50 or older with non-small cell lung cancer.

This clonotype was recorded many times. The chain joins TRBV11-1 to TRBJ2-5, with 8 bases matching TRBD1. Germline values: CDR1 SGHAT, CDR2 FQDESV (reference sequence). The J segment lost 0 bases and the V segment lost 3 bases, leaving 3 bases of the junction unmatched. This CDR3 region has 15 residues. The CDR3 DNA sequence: TGTGCCAGCAGCTTGCAGGGGGCCTACCAAGAGACCCAGTACTTC. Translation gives CASSLQGAYQETQYF.

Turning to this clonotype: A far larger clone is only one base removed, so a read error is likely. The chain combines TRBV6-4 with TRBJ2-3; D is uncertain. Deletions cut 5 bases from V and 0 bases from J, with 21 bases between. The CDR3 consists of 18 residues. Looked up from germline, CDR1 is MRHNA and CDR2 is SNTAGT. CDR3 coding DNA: TGTGCCAGCAGTTGCCCTGGCGTGTGTGGTCCTAGCACAGATACGCAGTATTTT. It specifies CASSCPGVCGPSTDTQYF.

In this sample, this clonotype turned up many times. The CDR3 region is CSAFLEASNRDTQYF. In DNA form, the CDR3 reads TGCAGTGCATTCCTGGAGGCGTCGAATAGAGATACGCAGTATTTT. The chain joins TRBV20-1 to TRBJ2-3; D perhaps matches TRBD2 (5 bases). Per the germline V gene, CDR1 is DFQATT and CDR2 is SNEGSKA (reference sequence). The V gene lost 6 bases and the J gene lost 5 bases, with 21 bases spanning the gap. The CDR3 runs to 15 residues.